Reported below is one T cell receptor (beta chain). The antigen is unknown. The data are from a study of blood T cells in healthy people across ages. Broader study findings: Roughly linearly, TCR beta diversity per million T cells fell as age increased. The study could not conclusively compare naive and antigen-experienced cells, given its unsorted PBMCs. When one million T cells were used, diversity estimates were thought to be underestimates.

Alongside a J-beta primer mix, a sample-barcoded 5' primer served in a second PCR lasting about 7 to 11 cycles. A template-switch adaptor containing 12 random nucleotides labeled each cDNA molecule. Via MiXCR, TCRdb re-called the 5' RACE reads, giving one row per CDR3 protein. The profile shows roughly 1.6 million distinct CDR3 sequences, 30% to 35% of them singletons. Sequencing was performed on blood. The receptor was derived from a woman aged 30 to 39 in good health.

The CDR3: CASSRGTHKQYF. CDR3 in DNA: TGTGCCAGCAGCCGTGGGACCCACAAGCAGTACTTC. The chain has TRBV6-5 and TRBJ2-5; the D gene could be TRBD1 or TRBD2 (5 bases each). The V gene's germline CDR1 is MNHEY and CDR2 SVGAGI. This CDR3 contains 12 residues. Between the trimmed V and J ends, which lost 6 bases and 11 bases, there was a span of 16 bases.